This T cell receptor beta chain comes out of a study of vaccination effects on CD4 cells after COVID-19 (dated by TCRdb to between 2021 and 2023). With respect to the entire study: To identify antigen-specific CD4+ T cell clonotypes by their expansion, the ViraFEST assay first stimulated PBMC with viral peptide pools and then applied TCR sequencing. In the study, cultures from other donors were sequenced using the Oncomine TCR Beta short-read assay on an Illumina iSeq 100. Across the study, the median time from the second dose to post-vaccine sampling was 72 days (range 14 to 241). A few million PBMC per well were cultured in IMDM with about 5% human AB serum, roughly 10 IU/ml IL-2 and gentamicin, plus 10 ug/ml peptides. In both COVID-19 convalescent patients and infection-naive vaccine recipients, the study compared SARS-CoV-2 spike-specific CD4+ TCR repertoires from before mRNA vaccination with those from after it. Altogether, roughly 10 COVID-19 convalescent patients and 4 SARS-CoV-2-naive healthy vaccine recipients made up the full study. Overall study outcomes, separate from this receptor: The study was limited by a small number of convalescent patients, and early post-infection timepoints were lacking. At late post-vaccination timepoints, both infection-induced and vaccine-induced clones showed marked clonal contraction, consistent with waning T cell responses. In healthy vaccine recipients, vaccine-induced clones were almost all SARS-CoV-2 mono-reactive, with only 1 of 255 being cross-reactive with common cold coronaviruses.

CDR1 and CDR2 were assigned from the germline V gene as SGHRS and YFSETQ. V sheds 1 base and J sheds 1 base, leaving 7 bases between their ends. The CDR3 spans 14 residues, from the cysteine through the phenylalanine. CDR3 DNA is the only sequence kept; it has 42 bases, read in frame from the first base. After approximately 11 days of culture, CD4+ T cells were isolated with the EasySep CD4+ T cell isolation kit. Participants received two doses of either the BNT162b2 or the mRNA-1273 mRNA SARS-CoV-2 vaccine. The absence of prior SARS-CoV-2 infection in healthy vaccine recipients was confirmed by negative nucleocapsid antibodies before and after vaccination. On days 3 and 7, half of the culture medium was replaced with fresh IL-2-containing medium. Unless noted otherwise, every peptide stimulation condition was grown in triplicate wells. PBMC were separated from whole blood using Ficoll-Paque Plus gradient centrifugation and were then either cryopreserved at -140C or used fresh. The QIAamp micro DNA kit was used to extract genomic DNA from the cultured CD4+ T cells.

On this clone itself: Its antigen has not been determined. Base qualities are not at hand, and no much larger clone is one base apart.

Library preparation used the immunoSEQ multiplex PCR assay. DNA from the cultured, isolated CD4+ T cells was subjected to TCR beta CDR3 sequencing. As for the original processing: Non-productive TCR sequences were discarded, and reads were trimmed to the CDR3 region, with only CDR3s of 7 or more amino acids retained. Antigen-specific clonotypes were identified using the MANAFEST web app by comparison of expansion in peptide wells against reference cultures. Positive clones required FDR<0.05 expansion versus reference and all other wells, odds ratio above 5, and frequency above 0.1% in two replicate wells. Cross-reactive clonotypes were defined as significantly expanded in SARS-CoV-2 spike wells and in at least one common cold coronavirus spike condition. CDR3 similarity was assessed by Levenshtein distance with the stringdist R package, and unrooted trees were built with ape in R 3.6.1. TCRdb stores this immuneACCESS table with in-frame sequences only. Part of the clones is absent; in the studies checked, under half of the shortfall reflects unresolved V genes, and no reason is known for the rest. For V, J and clone size, that table is used; D and trimming come from the DNA. The sample yields about 73,000 clones; around 67% were counted once. The biggest ten clones account for roughly 2.1% of the sample.

Recombination connected TRBV5-1 to TRBJ2-3; the D gene identity is not certain. Sample: CD4+ T cells from PBMCs cultured without peptide, taken after COVID-19 vaccination. The TCR was taken from a human donor who received a COVID-19 vaccine. The CDR3 here reads CASSLLVGTDTQYF. The base sequence is TGCGCCAGCAGCTTGTTGGTAGGCACAGATACGCAGTATTTT.